This T cell receptor (beta chain) is from a study of T cell responses to AZD1222 COVID-19 vaccine. Looking at the study overall: Second-dose schedules of about 4 or about 12 weeks were combined.

Study results and caveats: Distributed over spike, vaccine-associated CD4 TCRs predominated at 160-218 and 743-854. The study found Spike-specific TCR breadth and depth rose after two AZD1222 doses. Baseline seropositives among AZD1222 recipients totaled only 5 to 7.

As concerns this clone: Its antigen remains unknown.

Method: immunoSEQ multiplex PCR; TCRdb's copy keeps in-frame clones and lacks some. The sample shows 80,000 to 130,000 clones, 70% to 90% of them seen only once. The germline V gene encodes CDR1 ENHRY and CDR2 SYGVKD. V was clipped by 9 bases and J by 3 bases; unmatched bases: 7. There are 15 residues in the CDR3. The sequenced sample was peripheral blood, obtained on day 0 of AZD1222 vaccination. The TCR comes from an adult in good health. This chain joins TRBV10-3 and TRBJ2-7; 14 bases map to TRBD2. The CDR3 reads CAIAGLAGGYYEQYF. In DNA form, the CDR3 reads TGTGCCATTGCCGGACTAGCGGGGGGATACTACGAGCAGTACTTC.